This TCR beta chain appears in the sequencing data of a study of early T cells in non-severe SARS-CoV-2 infection. Unmatched junction bases numbered 4, after V lost 8 bases and J lost 1 base. Germline V gene lookup returns CDR1 SQVTM and CDR2 ANQGSEA. The CDR3 extends over 12 amino acids. A single record per CDR3 protein comes from TCRdb applying MiXCR to the 5' RACE reads. The profile shows tens of thousands of distinct CDR3 sequences, 9% to 15% of them singletons. Sequenced input: whole blood. The rearrangement joins TRBV29-1 to TRBJ1-1; 7 nucleotides match TRBD1. The clonotype comes from an adult who was a healthcare worker with PCR-confirmed SARS-CoV-2 infection or an uninfected control (not recorded which). The CDR3 DNA reads as TGCAGCTCAAGGACAGGGAACACTGAAGCTTTCTTT. It translates to CSSRTGNTEAFF.